Presented here are 6 T cell receptor beta chains from one specimen sequenced in a study of T cells in Graves' hyperthyroidism and ophthalmopathy. RNA transcripts provided the source from which TCR beta CDR3 regions were amplified. With the HTBI primer set, the TCR CDR3 went through a first round of RT-PCR. TCRdb reprocessed the multiplex PCR reads with MiXCR, giving one entry per CDR3 protein. The sample carries 500,000 to 600,000 distinct CDR3 sequences, roughly 21% recorded once. Sequencing input: blood. These receptors originate from a man aged 40-55 years with Graves' ophthalmopathy.

This clonotype appeared many times. The chain is built from TRBV11-2 and TRBJ2-1; 13 positions match TRBD2. CDR3 size: 15 residues. Germline CDR1 reads SGHAT; CDR2 reads FQNNGV. V trimming: 5 bases; J trimming: 7 bases; junction bases outside the gene matches: 5. The CDR3, as DNA: TGTGCCAGCAGCCCGACTAGCGGGGGGAGGAATGAGCAGTTCTTC. Translated, it gives CASSPTSGGRNEQFF.

CDR3 in DNA: TGTGCCAGCAGTGAAGCGCTGGAGGTGGAGTCCTACAATGAGCAGTTCTTC. Translated: CASSEALEVESYNEQFF. The chain uses TRBV2 and TRBJ2-1, with D perhaps TRBD2 (5 bases). Germline V gives CDR1 SNHLY, CDR2 FYNNEI. The CDR3 has 17 amino acids. With 0 bases removed from V and 1 base from J, the gap between germline ends came to 13 bases.

The sample holds a few counts of this clonotype. This chain connects TRBV18 to TRBJ2-3; TRBD2 matches at 8 bases. This CDR3 comprises 17 residues. Trimming cost V 2 bases and J 1 base; bases outside gene matches: 8. The V gene's germline CDR1 is KGHSH and CDR2 LQKENI. The CDR3 DNA reads as TGTGCCAGCTCACCAGTTGGTGCGGGGGGCCGCACAGATACGCAGTATTTT. Translated, it gives CASSPVGAGGRTDTQYF.

The chain links TRBV5-4 to TRBJ2-2, with D hard to call. With 2 bases removed from V and 7 bases from J, the gap between germline ends came to 6 bases. This CDR3 spans 12 amino acids. Germline values: CDR1 SGHNT, CDR2 YYREEE (reference sequence). For the CDR3, the DNA is TGTGCCAGCAGCTTTCAAAACGGGGAGCTGTTTTTT. Amino acid sequence: CASSFQNGELFF.

The chain combines TRBV11-2 with TRBJ2-3, with TRBD2 matching over 7 bases. Germline V gives CDR1 SGHAT, CDR2 FQNNGV. The V segment lost 1 base and the J segment 4 bases; nucleotides outside the gene matches: 8. The CDR3 has 16 residues. Here the CDR3 reads CASSLALGGVADTQYF. The CDR3 DNA sequence: TGTGCCAGCAGCTTAGCTCTGGGGGGGGTGGCAGATACGCAGTATTTT.

V usage is TRBV24-1 and J usage is TRBJ1-1, with D unresolved. Germline-derived CDR1 and CDR2 are KGHDR and SFDVKD. This CDR3 comprises 12 residues. The ends were cut back, 1 base at V and 11 bases at J, with 10 bases in the middle. CDR3 nucleotide sequence: TGTGCCACCAGTGATTTTCATGGAAGGGCTTTCTTT. Protein product: CATSDFHGRAFF.